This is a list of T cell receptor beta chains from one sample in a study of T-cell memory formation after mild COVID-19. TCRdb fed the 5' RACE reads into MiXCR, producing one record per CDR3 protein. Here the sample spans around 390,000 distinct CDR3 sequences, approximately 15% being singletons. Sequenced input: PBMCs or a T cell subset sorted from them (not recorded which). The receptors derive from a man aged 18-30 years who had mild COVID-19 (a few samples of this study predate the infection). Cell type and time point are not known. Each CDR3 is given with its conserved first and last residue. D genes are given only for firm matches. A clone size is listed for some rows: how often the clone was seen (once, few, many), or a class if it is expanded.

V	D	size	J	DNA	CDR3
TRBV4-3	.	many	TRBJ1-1	TGCGCCAGCAGCCAAGATGAATACAGGGTCACTGAAGCTTTCTTT	CASSQDEYRVTEAFF
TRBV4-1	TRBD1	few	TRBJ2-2	TGCGCCAGCAGCCCTGGCAGGGGGATTCGATTCACCGGGGAGCTGTTTTTT	CASSPGRGIRFTGELFF
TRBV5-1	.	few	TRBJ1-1	TGCGCCAGCAGCCCGACCACCGGGGTTGACACTGAAGCTTTCTTT	CASSPTTGVDTEAFF
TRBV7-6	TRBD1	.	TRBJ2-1	TGTGCCAGCAGCCCGGAACAGGGGGGCTACTCCTACAATGAGCAGTTCTTC	CASSPEQGGYSYNEQFF
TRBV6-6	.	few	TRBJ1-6	TGTGCCAGCAGTTACTGGGGACCGAGCTCCTATAATTCACCCCTCCACTTT	CASSYWGPSSYNSPLHF
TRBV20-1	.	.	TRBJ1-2	TGCAGTGCCCCCGGAAGCTATGGCTACACCTTC	CSAPGSYGYTF
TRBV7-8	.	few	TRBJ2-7	TGTGCCAGCAGCTTAGCTCTCCTACAGCCCGAGCAGTACTTC	CASSLALLQPEQYF
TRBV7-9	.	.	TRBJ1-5	TGTGCCAGCAGCTTAGGTACCGGGGCCCAGAGGCCCCAGCATTTT	CASSLGTGAQRPQHF
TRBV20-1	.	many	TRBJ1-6	TGCAGTGCTAGGTGGGGGGTCAACAATTCACCCCTCCACTTT	CSARWGVNNSPLHF
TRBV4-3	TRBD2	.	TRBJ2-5	TGCGCCAGCAGCCAAGTGGGGCGGGGGGGCCAAGAGACCCAGTACTTC	CASSQVGRGGQETQYF
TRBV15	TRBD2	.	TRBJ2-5	TGTGCCACCAGCAGAGCGAGGGGTAGCGGGGTTGAGACCCAGTACTTC	CATSRARGSGVETQYF
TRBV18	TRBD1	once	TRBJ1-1	TGTGCCAGCTCATCACTAGCCGGGACAGGGAACACTGAAGCTTTCTTT	CASSSLAGTGNTEAFF
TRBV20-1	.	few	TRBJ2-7	TGCAGTGCTATACGGCCGATCGGCTACGAGCAGTACTTC	CSAIRPIGYEQYF
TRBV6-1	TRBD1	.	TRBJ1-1	TGTGCCACCACCGGGACAGAGAACACTGAAGCTTTCTTT	CATTGTENTEAFF
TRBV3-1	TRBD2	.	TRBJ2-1	TGTGCCAGCAGCCAGCGGGGGGGCCAGTTCTTC	CASSQRGGQFF
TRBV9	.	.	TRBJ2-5	TGTGCCAGCAGCGTGAGGGACGGAGAGACCCAGTACTTC	CASSVRDGETQYF
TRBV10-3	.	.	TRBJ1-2	TGTGCCATCAAGGCCGGAGGGGGCTACACCTTC	CAIKAGGGYTF
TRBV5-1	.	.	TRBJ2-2	TGCGCCAGCAGCTTGGGAAGTTTTTCGAACACCGGGGAGCTGTTTTTT	CASSLGSFSNTGELFF
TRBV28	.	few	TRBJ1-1	TGTGCCAGCAGTTTAGTGGCGGGAGACACTGAAGCTTTCTTT	CASSLVAGDTEAFF
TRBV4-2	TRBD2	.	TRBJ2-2	TGTGCCAGCAGCCAAGAAGGGACTAAAACCGGGGAGCTGTTTTTT	CASSQEGTKTGELFF
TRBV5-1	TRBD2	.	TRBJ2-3	TGCGCCAGCAGCTTGAAACTAGCGGGGGCAGATACGCAGTATTTT	CASSLKLAGADTQYF
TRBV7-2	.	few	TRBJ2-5	TGTGCCAGCAGCGCCGGGAACTTTGAGGCAGAGACCCAGTACTTC	CASSAGNFEAETQYF
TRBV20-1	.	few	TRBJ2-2	TGCAGTGCTAGAGAGCGGGAGAACACCGGGGAGCTGTTTTTT	CSARERENTGELFF
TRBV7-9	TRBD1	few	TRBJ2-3	TGTGCCAGTGACAGGGGCACAGATACGCAGTATTTT	CASDRGTDTQYF
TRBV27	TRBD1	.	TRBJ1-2	TGTGCCAGCAGGTCCTCCAGGGGGCCTTCTTATGGCTACACCTTC	CASRSSRGPSYGYTF
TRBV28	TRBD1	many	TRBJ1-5	TGTGCCAGCAGTTACCCGGACAGGAACAATCAGCCCCAGCATTTT	CASSYPDRNNQPQHF
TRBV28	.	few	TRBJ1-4	TGTGCCAGCACACCGGGCTGGAGTGAAAAACTGTTTTTT	CASTPGWSEKLFF
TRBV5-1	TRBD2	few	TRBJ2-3	TGCGCCAGCAGGGGGGGGGGCACAGATACGCAGTATTTT	CASRGGGTDTQYF
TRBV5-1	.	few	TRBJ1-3	TGCGCCAGCAGCTTGGTCGCCGGAAACACCATATATTTT	CASSLVAGNTIYF
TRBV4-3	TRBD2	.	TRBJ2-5	TGCGCCAGCAGCCAAGTTATTAGCGGGGGGGCCCGTGAGACCCAGTACTTC	CASSQVISGGARETQYF
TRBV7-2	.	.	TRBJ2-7	TGTGCCAGCAGCTCCGCCCCCCCCGACGAGCAGTACTTC	CASSSAPPDEQYF
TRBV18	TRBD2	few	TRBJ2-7	TGTGCCAGCTCACAGGGACTACCTAACTACGAGCAGTACTTC	CASSQGLPNYEQYF
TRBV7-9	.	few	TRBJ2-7	TGTGCCAGCAGCTTAGGGTTTGGGCACTCCTACGAGCAGTACTTC	CASSLGFGHSYEQYF
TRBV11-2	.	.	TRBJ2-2	TGTGCCAGCAGCTTACGGGGGGCCCCAAACGGGGAGCTGTTTTTT	CASSLRGAPNGELFF